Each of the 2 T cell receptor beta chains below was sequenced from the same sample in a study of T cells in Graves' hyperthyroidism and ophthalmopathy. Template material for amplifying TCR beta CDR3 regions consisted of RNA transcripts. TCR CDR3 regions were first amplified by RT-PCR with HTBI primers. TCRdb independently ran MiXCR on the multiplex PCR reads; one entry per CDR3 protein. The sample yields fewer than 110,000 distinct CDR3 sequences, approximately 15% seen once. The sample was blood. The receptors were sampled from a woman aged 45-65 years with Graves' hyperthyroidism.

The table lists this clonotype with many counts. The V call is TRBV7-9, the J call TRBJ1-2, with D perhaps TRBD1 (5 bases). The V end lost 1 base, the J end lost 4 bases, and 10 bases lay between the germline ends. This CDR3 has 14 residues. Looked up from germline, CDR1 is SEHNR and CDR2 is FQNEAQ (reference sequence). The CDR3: CASSLGDLPYGYTF. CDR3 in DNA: TGTGCCAGCAGCTTAGGGGACCTGCCCTATGGCTACACCTTC.

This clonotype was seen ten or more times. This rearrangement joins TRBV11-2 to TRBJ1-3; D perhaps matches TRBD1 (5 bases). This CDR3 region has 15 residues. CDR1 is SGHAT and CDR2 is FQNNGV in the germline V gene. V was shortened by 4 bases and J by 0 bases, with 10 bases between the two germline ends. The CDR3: CASSSGEHSGNTIYF. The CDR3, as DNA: TGTGCCAGCAGCTCGGGGGAGCACTCTGGAAACACCATATATTTT.